The 26 T cell receptor beta chains below all came from one sample that was sequenced in a study of cytomegalovirus exposure and HLA in healthy donors. Amplification used 60 Vbeta primers and 13 Jbeta primers. Sequencing was performed with immunoSEQ multiplex PCR; in TCRdb, only in-frame clones are kept and a portion is missing. The repertoire holds about 130,000 clones, with roughly 83% as singletons. The source material was PBMCs. The receptors originated from a young man in good health and CMV-seropositive.

The gene calls are TRBV5-1 and TRBJ2-3; TRBD1 aligns across 10 bases. The CDR3 consists of 16 residues. J was trimmed by 5 bases and V by 0 bases; bases with no gene match: 6. The germline gives CDR1 SGHRS, CDR2 YFSETQ. As DNA, the CDR3 is TGCGCCAGCAGCTTGGGGACAGGGGGTCAAGGAGATACGCAGTATTTT. It specifies CASSLGTGGQGDTQYF.

The J gene is TRBJ2-7, the V gene TRBV6-1; a weak D match, TRBD1 (6 bases). In germline, CDR1 is MNHNS, CDR2 SASEGT. Deletions cut 2 bases from V and 0 bases from J, with 14 bases between. This CDR3 contains 16 residues. The CDR3 DNA reads as TGTGCCAGCAGTGAAATCGGGGACACAAACTCCTACGAGCAGTACTTC. Its protein is CASSEIGDTNSYEQYF.

This clone was seen a handful of times. The chain carries TRBV6-1 and TRBJ2-5; 9 bases map to TRBD2. Germline V gene sequence: CDR1 MNHNS, CDR2 SASEGT. The CDR3 length is 18 residues. V was clipped by 0 bases and J by 4 bases; unmatched bases: 12. For the CDR3, the DNA is TGTGCCAGCAGTGAAGCGGCACGTGGGCTAGCGGGGTTAGAGACCCAGTACTTC. Protein: CASSEAARGLAGLETQYF.

The chain recombines TRBV5-1 with TRBJ1-1; 10 nucleotides agree with TRBD1. Germline V lookup: CDR1 SGHRS, CDR2 YFSETQ. J was trimmed by 10 bases and V by 4 bases; bases with no gene match: 16. The CDR3 has 16 residues. CDR3 in amino acids: CASSLLLSGTGVGAFF. In DNA form, the CDR3 reads TGCGCCAGCAGCCTTCTTTTGAGTGGGACAGGGGTGGGAGCTTTCTTT.

The rearrangement uses TRBV7-8 and TRBJ1-5; a weak D match, TRBD1 (6 bases). This CDR3 contains 15 residues. V was trimmed by 5 bases and J by 7 bases, leaving 18 bases between them. Germline V CDR1 and CDR2: SGHVS, FQNEAQ. The CDR3 sequence: CASSLSTGAPQPQHF. CDR3 DNA sequence: TGTGCCAGCAGCCTTTCGACAGGCGCTCCCCAGCCCCAGCATTTT.

This clone was counted a single time. The gene calls are TRBV6-1 and TRBJ1-5; a possible D gene is TRBD1 (6 bases). Germline CDR1 reads MNHNS; CDR2 reads SASEGT. V dropped 8 bases and J dropped 5 bases, with 16 bases sitting between them. CDR3 length equals 14 residues. This CDR3 is CASDPTGLHQPQHF. CDR3 bases: TGTGCCAGCGACCCGACAGGCCTTCATCAGCCCCAGCATTTT.

Points on this clone: At one end the junction does not follow the germline gene, possibly because of a read error. The chain carries TRBV19 and TRBJ1-1, with unresolved D. The CDR3 spans 14 residues. Per germline, CDR1 LNHDA and CDR2 SQIVND (reference sequence). DNA of the CDR3: TGTGCGAGTACAGTCCGCGGGGTTTCTACTGAAGCTTTCTTT. Translated: CASTVRGVSTEAFF.

In its sample, this clone was seen once. The chain couples TRBV10-3 to TRBJ2-5; D uncertain. The DNA end is a closer match to TRBJ2-7, so the J assignment may be wrong. CDR3 size: 13 residues. Germline assignment: CDR1 ENHRY and CDR2 SYGVKD. The CDR3 coding sequence is TGTGCCATCAGCATAGACACCTCCTACGAGCAGTACTTC. It encodes CAISIDTSYEQYF.

V is TRBV5-6 and J is TRBJ2-3; D possibly corresponds to TRBD2 (5 bases). This CDR3 is 14 amino acids long. Germline CDR1 SGHDT, CDR2 YYEEEE. Deletions cut 3 bases from V and 0 bases from J, with 8 bases between. The CDR3 nucleotides read TGTGCCAGCAGCTGGGGAGCTAGCACAGATACGCAGTATTTT. It is translated as CASSWGASTDTQYF.

The chain carries TRBV14 and TRBJ2-7; D not resolved. Per germline, CDR1 SGHDN and CDR2 FVKESK. The CDR3 runs 13 residues. Trimming removed 2 bases from V and 3 bases from J, with 8 bases in between. CDR3 residues: CASSQPEDYEQYF. CDR3 coding DNA: TGTGCCAGCAGCCAACCAGAAGACTACGAGCAGTACTTC.

This chain connects TRBV4-1 to TRBJ2-7, with TRBD1 matching 10 bases. This CDR3 has 15 amino acids. In germline, CDR1 is MGHRA, CDR2 YSYEKL. After removal of 4 bases from V and 5 bases from J, the junction contained 8 bases not matched to a gene. CDR3 DNA: TGCGCCAGCAGCCGATCGACAGGGGGCACGAACGAGCAGTACTTC. This gives the protein CASSRSTGGTNEQYF.

J is TRBJ2-1 and V is TRBV28; 11 nucleotides align to TRBD2. Germline V gives CDR1 MDHEN, CDR2 SYDVKM. The CDR3 totals 18 residues. The ends lost 5 bases at V and 4 bases at J; junction bases unmatched: 13. The CDR3 nucleotides are TGTGCCAGCAGTCTTAAGTCTAGCGGGGGGACATCGTACAATGAGCAGTTCTTC. It codes for CASSLKSSGGTSYNEQFF.

This clone was counted once. The chain joins TRBV5-1 to TRBJ1-6, with 9 nucleotides matching TRBD1. V shed 0 bases and J 7 bases; nucleotides not matched to a gene: 2. Per the germline V gene, CDR1 is SGHRS and CDR2 is YFSETQ. There are 15 residues in the CDR3. CDR3 sequence (DNA): TGCGCCAGCAGCTTGGGACAGGGGGGGAATTCACCCCTCCACTTT. Protein sequence: CASSLGQGGNSPLHF.

V gene TRBV5-4 combines with J gene TRBJ1-6; weak D call: TRBD1 (5 bases). Germline CDR1 reads SGHNT; CDR2 reads YYREEE (reference sequence). The CDR3 runs 14 residues. V was cut by 1 base and J by 9 bases, with 11 bases left in between. CDR3 sequence: CASSLSLRGSPLHF. The CDR3 DNA is TGTGCCAGCAGCTTGAGCCTAAGGGGTTCACCCCTCCACTTT.

This clone has only one observation. The V call is TRBV30, the J call TRBJ1-2, with a possible D match to TRBD1 (5 bases). Germline V gives CDR1 GTSNPN, CDR2 SVGIG (reference sequence). CDR3 length equals 13 residues. The V and J ends lost 2 bases and 3 bases respectively, with 10 bases between them. The chain's CDR3 is CAWSPTAYYGYTF. The CDR3 bases are TGTGCCTGGAGTCCGACAGCCTACTATGGCTACACCTTC.

The chain uses TRBV27 and TRBJ2-1; 8 positions match TRBD1. This CDR3 comprises 18 residues. Germline V gene lookup returns CDR1 MNHEY and CDR2 SMNVEV (reference sequence). V lost 3 bases, J lost 11 bases, and 21 bases stayed unmatched. The DNA for the CDR3 is TGTGCCAGCAGTTTTCGATCAGGGGGCGGATGGGATGTGGTAAAGCAGTTCTTC. This translates into CASSFRSGGGWDVVKQFF.

The chain is built from TRBV4-1 and TRBJ2-7; D perhaps matches TRBD2 (7 bases). CDR1 and CDR2 from the germline V gene are MGHRA and YSYEKL. V lost 1 base to trimming and J lost 4 bases, with 14 bases between them. This CDR3 comprises 15 residues. CDR3 nucleotides: TGCGCCAGCAGCCAAGGCCGGGGGGCCGGGTACGAGCAGTACTTC. Its protein product is CASSQGRGAGYEQYF.

V usage is TRBV4-2 and J usage is TRBJ2-2; TRBD1 matches 9 bases. From germline, CDR1 is LGHNA and CDR2 YNFKEQ. This CDR3 spans 14 amino acids. With 4 bases clipped from V and 4 bases from J, the junction kept 1 base outside the gene matches. Written as DNA, the CDR3 is TGTGCCAGCAGCCCACAGGGGGCCACCGGGGAGCTGTTTTTT. Translation: CASSPQGATGELFF.

V is TRBV6-5 and J is TRBJ2-7, with D possibly TRBD1 on 6 matching bases. Germline V gives CDR1 MNHEY, CDR2 SVGAGI. This CDR3 comprises 13 residues. V was trimmed by 8 bases and J by 2 bases, leaving 13 bases between them. CDR3 sequence (DNA): TGTGCCAGCGCCTACCAGGGGACCTACGAGCAGTACTTC. Translated, it gives CASAYQGTYEQYF.

This chain links TRBV2 with TRBJ2-6; perhaps TRBD2 as D (6 bases). Trimming shortened V by 3 bases and J by 2 bases, and 14 bases separated the two germline ends. Germline V gene lookup returns CDR1 SNHLY and CDR2 FYNNEI. The CDR3 has 17 amino acids. CDR3 DNA sequence: TGTGCCAGCAGTGATGGGGAGGTCAGGCCTGGGGCCAACGTCCTGACTTTC. It encodes CASSDGEVRPGANVLTF.

The rearrangement uses TRBV19 and TRBJ2-3; TRBD1 aligns across 9 bases. The CDR3 runs 18 residues. Germline V CDR1 and CDR2: LNHDA, SQIVND (reference sequence). After removal of 1 base from V and 6 bases from J, the junction contained 14 bases not matched to a gene. In DNA, the CDR3 is TGTGCCAGTAGTATAGTGTGGGTCGGGACAGGGTCAACGGATACGCAGTATTTT. This encodes CASSIVWVGTGSTDTQYF. Using reference TRBV19 and TRBJ2-3 for the parts outside the CDR3, the full variable domain is DGGITQSPKYLFRKEGQNVTLSCEQNLNHDAMYWYRQDPGQGLRLIYYSQIVNDFQKGDIAEGYSVSREKKESFPLTVTSAQKNPTAFYLCASSIVWVGTGSTDTQYFGPGTRLTVL.

The chain has TRBV10-3 and TRBJ2-7; 11 positions agree with TRBD2. Per the germline V gene, CDR1 is ENHRY and CDR2 is SYGVKD. CDR3 size: 16 residues. Unmatched junction bases numbered 9, after V lost 5 bases and J lost 3 bases. The CDR3 DNA follows: TGTGCCATCAGTCTTAGCGGGGGGGATTCCTACTACGAGCAGTACTTC. As protein: CAISLSGGDSYYEQYF.

The V call is TRBV6-5, the J call TRBJ2-1; D uncertain. In germline, CDR1 is MNHEY, CDR2 SVGAGI. V was trimmed by 4 bases and J by 0 bases, leaving 10 bases between them. This CDR3 spans 15 amino acids. The CDR3 loop is CASSFTISSYNEQFF. Written as DNA, the CDR3 is TGTGCCAGCAGTTTTACTATTAGCTCCTACAATGAGCAGTTCTTC.

The chain is built from TRBV29-1 and TRBJ2-7; possibly TRBD1 for D (5 bases). This CDR3 has 12 amino acids. V was shortened by 7 bases and J by 1 base, with 11 bases between the two germline ends. CDR1 is SQVTM, CDR2 ANQGSEA, per germline. CDR3 DNA: TGCAGCGCCGGGCAGGGATCCTACGAGCAGTACTTC. Translating it yields CSAGQGSYEQYF.

The chain employs TRBV7-9 and TRBJ1-6, with 10 bases fitting TRBD1. Trimming cost V 5 bases and J 8 bases; bases outside gene matches: 3. The CDR3 extends over 14 amino acids. Per germline, CDR1 SEHNR and CDR2 FQNEAQ (reference sequence). CDR3 sequence reads: CASSEGQGYSPLHF. For the CDR3, the DNA is TGTGCCAGCAGCGAGGGACAGGGGTATTCACCCCTCCACTTT.

The rearrangement joins TRBV5-1 to TRBJ2-5; D is possibly TRBD2 (7 bases). In germline, CDR1 is SGHRS, CDR2 YFSETQ. CDR3 length: 15 residues. The V end was cut by 0 bases, the J end by 1 base, with 10 bases between. CDR3 protein: CASSLEGGPQETQYF. The DNA of the CDR3 is TGCGCCAGCAGCTTGGAGGGGGGGCCCCAAGAGACCCAGTACTTC. Together with reference TRBV5-1 and TRBJ2-5, the CDR3 gives the full variable domain: KAGVTQTPRYLIKTRGQQVTLSCSPISGHRSVSWYQQTPGQGLQFLFEYFSETQRNKGNFPGRFSGRQFSNSRSEMNVSTLELGDSALYLCASSLEGGPQETQYFGPGTRLLVL.